Following are 6 T cell receptor beta chains from one sample sequenced in a study of CD8 T cells in ankylosing spondylitis. TCRdb re-derived calls from the 5' RACE reads in MiXCR, one entry per CDR3 protein. The sample has 290,000 or so distinct CDR3 sequences, less than 25% seen once. Sequenced material: blood, either unsorted or a sorted T cell fraction (not recorded which). These TCRs come from a female donor with ankylosing spondylitis or in good health (not recorded which).

The gene calls are TRBV18 and TRBJ2-1; 11 positions match TRBD1. V lost 4 bases, J lost 6 bases, and 8 bases stayed unmatched. This CDR3 is built from 16 residues. Germline V lookup: CDR1 KGHSH, CDR2 LQKENI. This CDR3 is CASSLQPGQGVNEQFF. Here the CDR3 DNA reads TGTGCCAGCTCACTCCAACCGGGACAGGGGGTCAATGAGCAGTTCTTC.

The gene calls are TRBV10-3 and TRBJ1-2; maybe TRBD1 (6 bases). This CDR3 has 15 residues. Germline V gene sequence: CDR1 ENHRY, CDR2 SYGVKD. Trimming pared 4 bases from V and 6 bases from J, leaving 18 bases between. The CDR3 DNA sequence: TGTGCCATCAGTGGCCGGACAGCAGAATCGGATGGCTACACCTTC. Protein product: CAISGRTAESDGYTF.

The genes are TRBV5-1 and TRBJ2-2, with a possible D match to TRBD1 (6 bases). Deletions cut 3 bases from V and 7 bases from J, with 19 bases between. There are 16 residues in the CDR3. Germline lookup yields CDR1 SGHRS and CDR2 YFSETQ. The CDR3 loop is CASSSPRTVHRGELFF. For the CDR3, the DNA is TGCGCCAGCAGCTCCCCTAGGACAGTACACCGCGGGGAGCTGTTTTTT. Using reference TRBV5-1 and TRBJ2-2 for the parts outside the CDR3, the full variable domain is KAGVTQTPRYLIKTRGQQVTLSCSPISGHRSVSWYQQTPGQGLQFLFEYFSETQRNKGNFPGRFSGRQFSNSRSEMNVSTLELGDSALYLCASSSPRTVHRGELFFGEGSRLTVL.

There are a few counts of this clonotype. The chain joins TRBV29-1 to TRBJ1-1; no definite D call. This CDR3 is 13 amino acids long. Trimming removed 6 bases at V and 1 base at J, with 12 bases between. Germline CDR1 SQVTM, CDR2 ANQGSEA. The CDR3 loop reads CSVKTGANTEAFF. CDR3 bases: TGCAGCGTGAAGACGGGCGCGAACACTGAAGCTTTCTTT.

In DNA, the CDR3 is TGTGCCAGCCAGAGCGTCCGGTTCGAGCAGTACTTC. This sequence encodes CASQSVRFEQYF. The chain carries TRBV27 and TRBJ2-7, with no clear D. Germline CDR1 and CDR2: MNHEY and SMNVEV (reference sequence). Trimming pared 8 bases from V and 6 bases from J, leaving 14 bases between. The CDR3 is 12 amino acids.

There are many counts of this clonotype. The chain is built from TRBV12-3 or TRBV12-4 and TRBJ2-5, with a tentative D call TRBD2 (6 bases). The V end lost 11 bases, the J end lost 0 bases, and 28 bases lay between the germline ends. The CDR3 length is 18 residues. CDR3 sequence: CASGNSHGRGIHQETQYF. The DNA for the CDR3 is TGTGCCTCTGGGAACAGCCACGGTCGGGGGATTCACCAAGAGACCCAGTACTTC.